Presented here are 25 T cell receptor beta chains from one specimen sequenced in a study of blood T cell repertoires in COVID-19. Repertoires were generated with immunoSEQ multiplex PCR, while TCRdb's copy carries only in-frame clones and drops some. The table has 150,000 or so clones, 87% seen once; the top ten hold about 5%. Sequences were obtained from peripheral blood. The receptor set was obtained from a human donor in a cohort sampled during active COVID-19.

The chain links TRBV27 to TRBJ1-5; D may be TRBD1 (6 bases). Per the germline V gene, CDR1 is MNHEY and CDR2 is SMNVEV (reference sequence). CDR3 size: 14 residues. V dropped 9 bases and J dropped 5 bases, with 17 bases sitting between them. This CDR3 reads CASSEDSFHQPQHF. CDR3 bases: TGTGCCAGTTCCGAGGACAGCTTTCATCAGCCCCAGCATTTT.

The rearrangement joins TRBV29-1 to TRBJ1-2; no reliable D call. In germline, CDR1 is SQVTM, CDR2 ANQGSEA. This CDR3 region has 11 residues. Between the trimmed V and J ends, which lost 0 bases and 4 bases, there was a span of 3 bases. DNA of the CDR3: TGCAGCGTTGAAGATCGCTATGGCTACACCTTC. Amino acids: CSVEDRYGYTF.

V and J are TRBV6-6 and TRBJ2-7; 10 bases agree with TRBD1. CDR3 length: 14 amino acids. Unmatched junction bases numbered 3, after V lost 2 bases and J lost 5 bases. The V gene's germline CDR1 is MNHNY and CDR2 SVGAGI (reference sequence). The CDR3 sequence: CASSYGTGVDEQYF. DNA of the CDR3: TGTGCCAGCAGTTACGGGACAGGGGTTGACGAGCAGTACTTC.

The chain recombines TRBV29-1 with TRBJ1-1, with unresolved D. Between the trimmed V and J ends, which lost 6 bases and 8 bases, there was a span of 10 bases. The germline CDR1 and CDR2 sequences are SQVTM and ANQGSEA. The CDR3 runs 10 residues. The CDR3 spells CSVGHTEAFF. DNA for the CDR3: TGCAGCGTCGGTCATACCGAAGCTTTCTTT.

The J gene is TRBJ1-5, the V gene TRBV28; 9 bases align to TRBD1. V was pared by 6 bases and J by 0 bases, with 9 bases of the junction left unmatched. The CDR3 covers 17 residues. Germline assignment: CDR1 MDHEN and CDR2 SYDVKM. CDR3 sequence reads: CASSLKQGAYSNQPQHF. CDR3 nucleotides: TGTGCCAGCAGCCTCAAACAGGGGGCTTATAGCAATCAGCCCCAGCATTTT.

Only one count was recorded for this clone. V is TRBV5-6 and J is TRBJ1-2; 7 bases fit TRBD1. The junction had 1 base not matched to a gene; V was cut back by 1 base and J by 4 bases. Germline CDR1 is SGHDT and CDR2 is YYEEEE. The CDR3 has 13 amino acids. CDR3 sequence: CASSLRGPYGYTF. CDR3 DNA: TGTGCCAGCAGCTTGAGGGGGCCCTATGGCTACACCTTC.

This clone was observed once. The chain employs TRBV19 and TRBJ2-7, with TRBD2 identical over 7 bases. With 6 bases clipped from V and 3 bases from J, the junction kept 2 bases outside the gene matches. In germline, CDR1 is LNHDA, CDR2 SQIVND (reference sequence). There are 12 residues in the CDR3. The CDR3 DNA is TGTGCCAGTAGCGCGGGGGTCTACGAGCAGTACTTC. Amino acid sequence: CASSAGVYEQYF.

This clone was counted between two and nine times. J is TRBJ2-5 and V is TRBV1; the D call in the table, TRBD1, was not verified against the DNA. TRBV1 is termed a pseudogene. The CDR3 length is 15 residues. In DNA, the CDR3 is TGCACCAGCAGCCAAGGTCAGGGCTTCATTGAGACCCAGTACTTC. This codes for CTSSQGQGFIETQYF.

The chain uses TRBV11-2 and TRBJ2-1; TRBD1 matches at 7 bases. Germline CDR1 SGHAT, CDR2 FQNNGV. The CDR3 covers 13 residues. With V trimmed by 6 bases and J by 4 bases, 3 bases remained unmatched. The CDR3 DNA is TGTGCCAGCAGTAGGACAGGATACAATGAGCAGTTCTTC. It translates to CASSRTGYNEQFF.

The chain links TRBV7-6 to TRBJ1-1, with 10 bases lining up with TRBD1. This CDR3 has 16 residues. CDR1 and CDR2 (germline): SGHVS, FNYEAQ. Unmatched junction bases numbered 6, after V lost 5 bases and J lost 0 bases. CDR3 in DNA: TGTGCCAGCAGCGCTCGGGACAGGGGCGTGAACACTGAAGCTTTCTTT. It codes for CASSARDRGVNTEAFF.

This chain joins TRBV19 and TRBJ2-3; tentatively, D is TRBD1 (6 bases). Per the germline V gene, CDR1 is LNHDA and CDR2 is SQIVND (reference sequence). Trimming cost V 6 bases and J 1 base, with 14 bases left between them. This CDR3 has 15 residues. This CDR3 reads CASRGGSRGTDTQYF. In DNA, the CDR3 is TGTGCCAGTAGAGGGGGATCCAGGGGCACAGATACGCAGTATTTT.

The J gene is TRBJ2-7, the V gene TRBV24-1, with D possibly matching TRBD2 (5 bases). V lost 4 bases, J lost 6 bases, and 18 bases lay in between. In germline, CDR1 is KGHDR, CDR2 SFDVKD. CDR3 length equals 15 residues. The DNA of the CDR3 is TGTGCCACCAGTGACCTCCCCGGCCCGGCGGGCGAGCAGTACTTC. This gives the protein CATSDLPGPAGEQYF.

This CDR3 reads CATSRDGRGGSYEQYF. The DNA for the CDR3 is TGTGCCACCAGCAGAGATGGGCGGGGAGGGTCCTACGAGCAGTACTTC. The V and J genes are TRBV15 and TRBJ2-7; 7 nucleotides line up with TRBD2. Germline CDR1 reads LNHNV; CDR2 reads YYDKDF (reference sequence). The V and J ends lost 0 bases and 1 base, in that order; junction bases with no gene match: 6. This CDR3 has 16 amino acids. The variable domain in full, with the rest retrieved from reference TRBV15 and TRBJ2-7, is DAMVIQNPRYQVTQFGKPVTLSCSQTLNHNVMYWYQQKSSQAPKLLFHYYDKDFNNEADTPDNFQSRRPNTSFCFLDIRSPGLGDTAMYLCATSRDGRGGSYEQYFGPGTRLTVT.

V is TRBV7-9 and J is TRBJ2-7, with TRBD2 matching over 12 bases. The junction had 9 bases not matched to a gene; V was cut back by 5 bases and J by 4 bases. The CDR3 loop spans 16 amino acids. CDR1 and CDR2 from the germline V gene are SEHNR and FQNEAQ (reference sequence). The CDR3 DNA reads TGTGCCAGCAGCCTCGCTGGACTAGCGGGGTCGTACGAGCAGTACTTC. Translated, it gives CASSLAGLAGSYEQYF.

This chain links TRBV6-7 with TRBJ1-5; D unclear. TRBV6-7 is identified as an open reading frame with a role that is uncertain. The CDR3 totals 16 residues. Trimming left V 2 bases short and J 2 bases short, with 13 bases between. CDR3 sequence: CASSYPVTSRNQPQHF. CDR3 bases: TGTGCCAGCAGTTACCCCGTTACATCTCGCAATCAGCCCCAGCATTTT.

The chain couples TRBV19 to TRBJ2-3; 9 nucleotides align to TRBD1. Unmatched junction bases numbered 8, after V lost 5 bases and J lost 2 bases. The CDR3 has 16 amino acids. The germline gives CDR1 LNHDA, CDR2 SQIVND (reference sequence). The CDR3 coding sequence is TGTGCCAGTAGTGTCTCGGACAGGGGAAACACAGATACGCAGTATTTT. Amino acids: CASSVSDRGNTDTQYF.

The chain links TRBV27 to TRBJ1-1, with D maybe TRBD1 (6 bases). Looked up from germline, CDR1 is MNHEY and CDR2 is SMNVEV (reference sequence). This CDR3 spans 11 amino acids. V lost 4 bases and J lost 8, with 8 bases in between. The CDR3 sequence: CASSSRGEAFF. In DNA form, the CDR3 reads TGTGCCAGCAGTTCCAGGGGCGAAGCTTTCTTT.

The chain recombines TRBV28 with TRBJ2-3; 11 bases line up with TRBD2. The CDR3 totals 16 residues. V shed 4 bases, J shed 2 bases, and the junction held 5 bases outside the gene matches. Germline values: CDR1 MDHEN, CDR2 SYDVKM. This CDR3 reads CASSSLLAGDTDTQYF. CDR3 in DNA: TGTGCCAGCAGTTCATTACTAGCGGGGGACACAGATACGCAGTATTTT. The variable domain in full, with the rest retrieved from reference TRBV28 and TRBJ2-3, is DVKVTQSSRYLVKRTGEKVFLECVQDMDHENMFWYRQDPGLGLRLIYFSYDVKMKEKGDIPEGYSVSREKKERFSLILESASTNQTSMYLCASSSLLAGDTDTQYFGPGTRLTVL.

J is TRBJ1-5 and V is TRBV19, with TRBD1 identical over 7 bases. The CDR3 is made up of 16 amino acids. Germline V gene sequence: CDR1 LNHDA, CDR2 SQIVND (reference sequence). The V gene end was trimmed by 6 bases and the J gene end by 4 bases; junction bases not matched to a gene: 12. CDR3 DNA sequence: TGTGCCAGTAGACTCCACAGGGGTAGTCGGAATCAGCCCCAGCATTTT. Protein product: CASRLHRGSRNQPQHF.

The rearrangement links TRBV24-1 to TRBJ2-1, with a tentative D call TRBD2 (6 bases). CDR3 length equals 16 residues. CDR1 KGHDR and CDR2 SFDVKD come from the germline V gene. The V gene lost 4 bases and the J gene lost 0 bases, with 12 bases spanning the gap. CDR3 protein: CATSDEEGGSYNEQFF. The CDR3, as DNA: TGTGCCACCAGTGACGAGGAGGGAGGCTCCTACAATGAGCAGTTCTTC.

The gene calls are TRBV4-3 and TRBJ1-4; a weak D match, TRBD1 (5 bases). This CDR3 is built from 15 residues. V was pared by 0 bases and J by 3 bases, with 8 bases between. From germline, CDR1 is LGHNA and CDR2 YSLEER. CDR3 loop: CASSQDRGSNEKLFF. The CDR3 DNA sequence: TGCGCCAGCAGCCAAGATCGGGGGTCTAATGAAAAACTGTTTTTT.

The chain joins TRBV3-1 (or the pseudogene TRBV3-2) to TRBJ2-7; 7 nucleotides line up with TRBD1. The CDR3 has 15 amino acids. Germline loops: CDR1 LGHDT, CDR2 YNNKEL (reference sequence). With 6 bases clipped from V and 6 bases from J, the junction kept 14 bases outside the gene matches. CDR3 sequence: CASRLSATTGREQYF. DNA of the CDR3: TGTGCCAGCAGGCTCAGCGCCACGACAGGGCGCGAGCAGTACTTC.

This clone appeared a few times. The V and J genes are TRBV27 and TRBJ1-5; unclear D gene. Germline CDR1 MNHEY, CDR2 SMNVEV (reference sequence). V was cut by 3 bases and J by 5 bases, with 11 bases left in between. The CDR3 is made up of 14 amino acids. The CDR3 DNA reads TGTGCCAGCAGTTTGGGCCCAGACCATCAGCCCCAGCATTTT. This sequence encodes CASSLGPDHQPQHF.

The chain combines TRBV11-2 with TRBJ2-7; tentatively, D is TRBD2 (6 bases). V was shortened by 5 bases and J by 3 bases, with 23 bases between the two germline ends. This CDR3 contains 17 residues. The germline V gene has CDR1 SGHAT and CDR2 FQNNGV. The CDR3 DNA follows: TGTGCCAGCAGCGGTAGCACCGGGGGATCTACCATCTACGAGCAGTACTTC. Its translation: CASSGSTGGSTIYEQYF.

V is TRBV5-6 and J is TRBJ2-7; tentative D call: TRBD2 (5 bases). V lost 0 bases and J lost 2, with 12 bases in between. Looked up from germline, CDR1 is SGHDT and CDR2 is YYEEEE. The CDR3 runs 15 residues. The CDR3 protein is CASSLGPGLPYEQYF. For the CDR3, the DNA is TGTGCCAGCAGCTTGGGACCGGGGTTACCCTACGAGCAGTACTTC.